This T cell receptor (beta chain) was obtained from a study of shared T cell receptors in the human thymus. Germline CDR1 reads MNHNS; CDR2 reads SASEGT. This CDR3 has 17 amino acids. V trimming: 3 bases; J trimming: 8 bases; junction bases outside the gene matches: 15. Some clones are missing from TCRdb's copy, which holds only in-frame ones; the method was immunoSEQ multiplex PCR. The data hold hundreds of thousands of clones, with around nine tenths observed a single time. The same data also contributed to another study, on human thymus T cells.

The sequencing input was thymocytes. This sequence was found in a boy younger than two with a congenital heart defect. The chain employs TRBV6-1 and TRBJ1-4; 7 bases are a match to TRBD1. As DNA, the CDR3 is TGTGCCAGCAGTGATTTTCGACAAGATCAGACAGGGGAAAAACTGTTTTTT. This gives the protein CASSDFRQDQTGEKLFF.